This record concerns one TCR beta chain sequence. What it binds is unknown. The data stem from a study of cytomegalovirus exposure and HLA in healthy donors. Study results and caveats: Across donors, sequencing depth was assumed by presence/absence analyses to be roughly uniform.

13 Jbeta primers and 60 Vbeta primers were used for the PCR. The table came from immunoSEQ multiplex PCR; TCRdb's copy has only in-frame clones and leaves some out. The sample holds fewer than 350,000 clones, roughly 90% seen once. The receptor comes from a woman under 30 in good health and CMV-seronegative. Sequencing was performed on PBMCs.

The CDR3 spells CSVTGTGDSDTQYF. As DNA, the CDR3 is TGCAGCGTTACCGGGACAGGGGACTCCGATACGCAGTATTTT. This chain uses TRBV29-1 with TRBJ2-3; TRBD1 agrees at 10 bases. V lost 5 bases, J lost 6 bases, and 8 bases stayed unmatched. In germline, CDR1 is SQVTM, CDR2 ANQGSEA. This CDR3 region has 14 residues.